This TCR beta chain was sequenced during a study of cytomegalovirus exposure and HLA in healthy donors (dated by TCRdb to 2016 to 2017). The study in broad terms: According to an earlier analysis of several hundred of the donors, 150 million to 200 million T cells yielded 117 million unique TCR beta sequences and more than 250 Gb of sequence data. Roughly 300 gigabases of sequencing data and 78 million or so unique TCR sequences were included in an early release covering about 700 HLA-typed donors. Of the roughly 410 genotyped donors, 65% to 90% were placed in the genetic ancestry cluster associated with self-reported Caucasian donors. The aim of the study was to test whether cataloging public T cell receptors could identify signatures of past pathogen exposure. Using immunosequencing, the study profiled T cell repertoires from around 670 subjects and related those repertoires to cytomegalovirus serostatus. In addition to the first cohort of 500 to 850 subjects, a separate validation cohort of 120 different subjects was used. High-throughput TCR immunosequencing, statistical association of individual TCRs with disease status, and machine learning were combined to predict cytomegalovirus infection status. A later analysis re-examined previously published TCR beta repertoires from 610 or so donors and added high-resolution HLA genotyping to investigate patterns of TCR occurrence. The later analysis used no new phenotypic data to find candidate immune exposures, relying instead on TCR beta sequences and their occurrence across donors. To decide whether each TCR beta V gene segment behaved as functional or pseudogenic, an earlier analysis of 587 of the donors relied on high-throughput TCR beta sequencing. Donor age, sex, ethnicity and CMV serostatus were collected together with the repertoire data. A later genetic analysis took genome-wide SNP genotypes for about 55% of the 666 donors and used that subset as a discovery cohort. All discovery cohort repertoires had been generated on a single sequencing platform. Both class I and class II loci were covered by HLA typing, at four-digit resolution. Typing coverage varied by locus: about 629-640 donors for A, B, C, DRB1 and DQB1; more than 500 for DQA1; more than 600 for DPA1; roughly 470 for DPB1. Five DR-DQ haplotypes were treated as single units for association and clustering because of strong linkage in the cohort. Among approximately 370 genotyped donors of the cohort, an average of about 240,000 unique TCR beta nucleotide sequences was sequenced per donor, of which 15% to 20% were non-productive.

On this clone: It has no known antigen specificity. One base away there is no much larger clone; base qualities are not given.

General findings and caveats noted by the study authors: Compared with the roughly 700-donor mean, donors in an Asian-associated ancestry cluster had fewer N-insertions in productive TCRs, according to a later genetic analysis. Correlated functional status among segregating V segments might be attributable to linkage disequilibrium, but an unknown experimental factor could not be ruled out. The presence/absence analyses assumed that sequencing depth was roughly uniform across donors, and that assumption may not be true. A few of the identified cytomegalovirus-associated TCR beta chains were confirmed in vitro to be specific for cytomegalovirus antigens. The study gave a list of under 200 TCR beta chains associated with cytomegalovirus. Because counts were too low, seventeen rarely observed V segments, including chromosome 9 orphons, were excluded from the earlier analysis of a few hundred of the donors. In an earlier analysis of more than 450 of the donors, most TCR beta V segments were observed in productive rearrangements about 90% or about 30% of the time, broadly matching IMGT annotations. CMV serostatus was the only immune exposure information available for the cohort. In both the original and validation cohorts, the classifier was reported to diagnose cytomegalovirus status with high specificity and sensitivity. Most TCR sequences were observed very rarely across donors, whereas some public TCRs were present in many individuals. In a later analysis, HLA-associated TCR beta chains were found to be more clonally expanded and to have lower generation probabilities than equally common non-associated chains. The authors suggested that the approach could potentially be extended to other disease states and immunological phenotypes. Because HLA typing was missing for some donors at each locus, association tests included only the typed subset. A further reported finding was that TCR beta sequences accurately predicted the HLA-A and HLA-B alleles for most subjects in the first cohort. In this cohort, only TCR beta chains were sequenced, and detectable features were limited by the absence of alpha or paired-chain data. In a later genetic analysis, a missense DCLRE1C variant was associated with V-gene and J-gene trimming of TCR beta chains, and the association was replicated in an independent cohort. When HLA alleles, especially DR and DQ, strongly co-occurred, TCR associations were difficult to assign to individual alleles. A later analysis found that TCR association rates varied across HLA loci, with DRB1 alleles showing the most associated TCRs and HLA-C alleles the fewest. According to a later analysis, parvovirus B19, influenza, CMV and Epstein-Barr virus appeared linked to several top co-occurrence clusters. Most CMV-associated TCR beta chains appeared to be HLA-restricted in a later analysis, and the HLA associations seemed to be driven largely by CMV exposure. The sequencing pipeline was judged likely to have produced a cluster of highly shared sequence variants as a technical artifact. At a false discovery rate of 0.05, a later analysis linked 15,000 to 20,000 TCR beta sequences to specific HLA alleles.

The receptor library was made with the immunoSEQ multiplex PCR assay. The multiplex PCR relied on a mix of 60 forward primers for TCR Vbeta segments and 13 reverse primers for TCR Jbeta segments. A multiplex PCR assay on genomic DNA amplified the CDR3 region of rearranged TCR beta genes. The Illumina HiSeq System was used to sequence the amplified TCR beta libraries as 87-base-pair reads. As for how the authors treated the data: A later analysis tallied 80 million to 95 million unique TCR beta chains across the 640 or so repertoires, and approximately 12 million of those chains were shared by two or more donors. Raw reads were error-corrected and collapsed into unique sequences with a nearest-neighbor algorithm that merged closely related sequences to remove PCR and sequencing errors. Alignment of CDR3 sequences to IMGT reference sequences was used to assign V, D and J gene segments. Each retained sequence needed at least a six-nucleotide match to both a V gene segment and a J gene segment. A rearrangement counted as productive if the CDR3 had no stop codons and remained in frame with V and J, and every other rearrangement counted as non-productive. Following IMGT convention, CDR3 was defined as the stretch from the second conserved V-encoded cysteine to the conserved J-encoded phenylalanine. The earlier analysis of 587 of the donors excluded sequences that lacked an unambiguous match to a single V gene segment. An earlier analysis of 550 to 650 of the donors classified V segments as functional when productive rearrangements were above 56.7% and as segregating when the standard deviation between donors was above 5%. A statistical classification framework was developed to diagnose cytomegalovirus status using the catalog of TCR beta chain sequences. V and J gene assignment, in a later analysis, came from comparing TCR nucleotide sequences with IMGT/GENE-DB human TR gene sequences. The TCRdist pipeline was used in a later analysis to assign CDR3 sequences and most-parsimonious VDJ recombination scenarios. In a later analysis, each TCR beta chain was defined by its CDR3 amino acid sequence together with its V-gene family, and reads without a unique V-gene family were excluded. To address suspected cross-contamination and a sequencing artifact, a later analysis removed under 600 highly shared, low-generation-probability nucleotide sequences. A later analysis calculated a clonal expansion index for each public chain from normalized within-repertoire ranks of inferred template counts. Generation probabilities in a later analysis came from a VDJ recombination model fitted to out-of-frame rearrangements, and those results were checked against IGoR. In a later analysis, hypergeometric tests were used to score TCR-TCR, TCR-HLA and TCR-CMV co-occurrence, with a repertoire-size bias correction applied to TCR pairs. A later analysis estimated false discovery rates by permuting HLA or CMV assignments 20 times. In a later analysis, co-occurring TCRs were grouped using DBSCAN, with TCRdist sequence similarity added in when clustering inside HLA-allele-positive subsets. Co-occurrence clustering excluded repertoires with fewer than 30,000 or more than 120,000 public chains, plus five with anomalous nucleotide sharing. The immuneACCESS repertoire file appears here via TCRdb, limited to in-frame rearrangements. These files lack a portion of the clones; in checked studies, under half of the deficit traces to unresolved V genes, and the cause of the others is not known. That table supplies the V and J calls and clone size; D and trimming were determined from the DNA. The sample yields some 110,000 clones; over 70% were counted once. Jointly, the top ten make up approximately 10% of the sample.

In total, roughly 670 healthy bone marrow donors made up the cohort. Cohort members were all nominally healthy when sampled, although unrecorded immune exposures were likely present. The donor tested CMV seropositive and was one of the 289 seropositive cohort members. Each donor provided a peripheral blood sample, and peripheral blood mononuclear cells were used for TCR beta sequencing. The Qiagen DNeasy Blood Extraction Kit was used to extract genomic DNA from the blood cell samples. The sequence derives from a woman between 45 and 65 years old in good health and CMV-seropositive. The material sequenced was PBMCs.

The DNA is TGTGCCAGCAGCTTACCTCAGGGGTACGAGCAGTACTTC. Its amino acids are CASSLPQGYEQYF. The sequence is built from TRBV7-2 and TRBJ2-7; perhaps TRBD1 is the D gene, with 6 bases matching. The CDR3 sequence holds 13 residues, the cysteine and phenylalanine included. Only the CDR3 portion is preserved as DNA: 39 bases, with reading frame beginning at the first base. V and J lose 2 bases and 4 bases, and a span of 9 bases separates them. Taken from the germline V gene, the CDR1 and CDR2 loops are SGHTA and FQGNSA.